A single sample gave rise to the 3 T cell receptor beta chains below, sequenced in a study of blood T cell repertoires in COVID-19. Here immunoSEQ multiplex PCR was the method, and the copy in TCRdb shows in-frame clones only, minus some. The repertoire has some 230,000 clones, roughly nine tenths of them found once; the top ten carry under 4%. Sequencing used PBMCs or T cells enriched from blood (not recorded which). Receptors originate from a woman younger than 35 in a cohort exposed to, infected with or recovered from COVID-19 (not recorded which).

This clone was observed a single time. This chain connects TRBV12-5 to TRBJ1-5, with TRBD1 as a possible D gene (6 bases). The CDR3 contains 14 residues. V lost 5 bases to trimming and J lost 5 bases, with 13 bases between them. The germline V gene has CDR1 LGHNT and CDR2 FRNRAP. CDR3 DNA sequence: TGTGCTAGTGGTCCTGACAGGTGGGATCAGCCCCAGCATTTT. Translation gives CASGPDRWDQPQHF.

The chain carries TRBV3-1 (or the pseudogene TRBV3-2) and TRBJ1-4; 7 nucleotides agree with TRBD1. V dropped 0 bases and J dropped 8; count of bases not matched to a gene: 3. The germline V gene has CDR1 LGHDT and CDR2 YNNKEL (reference sequence). CDR3 size: 14 residues. The CDR3 spells CASSQEDRDEKLFF. In nucleotides, the CDR3 is TGTGCCAGCAGCCAAGAAGACAGGGACGAAAAACTGTTTTTT.

Only one count was recorded for this clone. V is TRBV25-1 and J is TRBJ2-5, with TRBD2 matching over 13 bases. Germline V CDR1 and CDR2: MGHDK, SYGVNS. This CDR3 is 16 amino acids long. J was trimmed by 5 bases and V by 7 bases; bases with no gene match: 10. CDR3 in DNA: TGTGCCAGCACCCAGGGGGGACTAGCGGGATTGGAGACCCAGTACTTC. Residues: CASTQGGLAGLETQYF.